This T cell receptor (beta chain) was sequenced in a study of blood T cell repertoires in COVID-19. Study-level information: Sources were T cells, B-cell-depleted T cells, or PBMCs; the material itself was cDNA or gDNA.

Germline CDR1 SGHVS, CDR2 FQNEAQ. This CDR3 is built from 15 residues. V lost 2 bases, J lost 3 bases, and 8 bases lay in between. A few counts support this clone. Libraries were prepared by immunoSEQ multiplex PCR; TCRdb keeps only in-frame clonotypes and omits some of them. The table has some 180,000 clones, 80% seen once. This rearrangement joins TRBV7-8 to TRBJ1-6, with D maybe TRBD1 (5 bases). This TCR came from a man in his 60s with acute or convalescent COVID-19. Material for sequencing was peripheral blood. This CDR3 is CASSLQGNYNSPLHF. CDR3 bases: TGTGCCAGCAGCTTACAGGGAAACTATAATTCACCCCTCCACTTT.